This TCR beta chain stems from a study of control samples from healthy donors and cancer patients (dated by TCRdb to about 2020). Measured from the cysteine to the phenylalanine, the CDR3 is 14 residues long. Only the CDR3 region is kept as DNA, spanning 42 bases read in frame from base 1. Sequences LGHDT (CDR1) and YNNKEL (CDR2) are obtained from the germline V gene (reference sequence). V and J are trimmed by 1 base and 8 bases, and the gene matches miss 4 bases of the junction. Of note for this clone: It lacks a known antigen. Per-base qualities were not stored, and no clone one base away is much larger.

Libraries were made using the immunoSEQ multiplex PCR assay. TCRdb obtained this table from immuneACCESS and retained in-frame rearrangements with V and J assigned. These tables miss some clones; where compared with another copy, unresolved V genes account for less than half of the shortfall, and the remainder is unexplained. Present in this sample are 45,000 to 60,000 clones, roughly 94% of which were seen just once. The ten largest clones capture less than 4.5% of the sample. The clonotype was recovered from a man aged 30 to 45 in good health. This sequence uses TRBV3-1 (or the pseudogene TRBV3-2) and TRBJ2-1; 8 nucleotides in the junction match TRBD2. The sample consisted of blood. The nucleotide sequence is TGTGCCAGCAGCCAAGCGGGAGGGTACTATGAGCAGTTCTTC. The translation is CASSQAGGYYEQFF.